Each of the 21 T cell receptor beta chains below was sequenced from the same sample in a study of post-analysis software for immune sequencing data. General study findings and limits: In patients, TRBV5-6, TRBV5-1 and TRBV20-1 belonged to roughly five TRBV segments found more frequently than in controls.

Unique molecular identifiers had been added to the TCR beta cDNA libraries. TCRdb reprocessed the PCR reads via MiXCR and lists one record per CDR3 protein. The sample includes some 370,000 distinct CDR3 sequences, approximately 33% of them seen just once. No antigen is known for these receptors. The sequenced material came from blood. These receptors all come from a girl aged 10-17 years with multiple sclerosis.

This clonotype counts as medium-sized. This chain links TRBV29-1 with TRBJ1-2; no clear D. Per germline, CDR1 SQVTM and CDR2 ANQGSEA. Trimming left V 2 bases short and J 8 bases short, with 18 bases between. The CDR3 is 14 amino acids. The DNA of the CDR3 is TGCAGCGTTGAATCTCGGGGTTACCCTTCGGGCTACACCTTC. Its protein is CSVESRGYPSGYTF.

In this sample, this clonotype turned up a few times. The chain employs TRBV7-2 and TRBJ1-4; no reliable D call. The CDR3 is made up of 14 amino acids. V was clipped by 6 bases and J by 3 bases, with 11 bases between them. CDR1 SGHTA and CDR2 FQGNSA come from the germline V gene. The CDR3 region has the DNA TGTGCCAGCAGTTCCGGACTGTCTAATGAAAAACTGTTTTTT. Encoded protein: CASSSGLSNEKLFF.

This clonotype was counted only a few times. The rearrangement uses TRBV20-1 and TRBJ2-1; a possible D gene is TRBD1 (6 bases). CDR1 is DFQATT, CDR2 SNEGSKA, per germline (reference sequence). Trimming took 1 base from V and 4 from J, leaving 14 bases between them. The CDR3 runs 15 residues. This CDR3 is CSARVTGSGYNEQFF. DNA for the CDR3: TGCAGTGCTAGAGTGACAGGTTCGGGTTACAATGAGCAGTTCTTC.

Turning to this clonotype: Sequence at one end of the junction differs from germline and may be a read error. The chain employs TRBV7-2 and TRBJ2-1; no clear D gene. This CDR3 is built from 14 residues. Germline V gives CDR1 SGHTA, CDR2 FQGNSA. CDR3 coding DNA: TGTGTCAGCAGCCCAGACCGTGCCTACAATGAGCAGTTCTTC. The encoded protein is CVSSPDRAYNEQFF.

Here the CDR3 reads CASSSGQRYEQYF. CDR3 nucleotide sequence: TGTGCCAGCAGTTCGGGACAGCGTTACGAGCAGTACTTC. The chain links TRBV27 to TRBJ2-7; 7 bases match TRBD1. This CDR3 region has 13 residues. Germline V gene sequence: CDR1 MNHEY, CDR2 SMNVEV (reference sequence). V lost 4 bases and J lost 4; bases outside the gene matches: 4.

The CDR3 here is CASSSHRTGELFF. DNA for the CDR3: TGTGCCAGCAGTTCCCATAGGACCGGGGAGCTGTTTTTT. The genes are TRBV12-3 or TRBV12-4 and TRBJ2-2; D ambiguous. V was shortened by 4 bases and J by 5 bases, with 8 bases between the two germline ends. The CDR3 is 13 amino acids.

A single count supports this clonotype. The V and J genes are TRBV7-3 and TRBJ1-1, with TRBD1 as a possible D gene (5 bases). In germline, CDR1 is SGHTA, CDR2 FQGTGA. Between the trimmed V and J ends, which lost 2 bases and 4 bases, there was a span of 14 bases. The CDR3 spans 15 residues. In DNA form, the CDR3 reads TGTGCCAGCAGCTTACAGGGAGCGATGGGCACTGAAGCTTTCTTT. This translates into CASSLQGAMGTEAFF.

The chain recombines TRBV10-3 with TRBJ2-3, with 9 bases aligning to TRBD2. The germline V gene has CDR1 ENHRY and CDR2 SYGVKD. The CDR3 spans 16 residues. The V gene end was trimmed by 6 bases and the J gene end by 10 bases; junction bases not matched to a gene: 17. The CDR3: CAISREPAGGSGAQYF. The CDR3 DNA follows: TGTGCCATCAGCAGAGAACCAGCGGGGGGCTCCGGGGCGCAGTATTTT.

This chain links TRBV25-1 with TRBJ2-3, with 7 bases lining up with TRBD1. Germline V gene lookup returns CDR1 MGHDK and CDR2 SYGVNS. The V and J ends lost 5 bases and 6 bases, in that order; junction bases with no gene match: 5. CDR3 length: 13 amino acids. For the CDR3, the DNA is TGTGCCAGCAGTACGGGACAGCGGGATACGCAGTATTTT. Translated: CASSTGQRDTQYF.

This clonotype was recorded a few times. This chain uses TRBV4-2 with TRBJ1-4; D may be TRBD1 (6 bases). Trimming pared 4 bases from V and 5 bases from J, leaving 11 bases between. CDR1 and CDR2 (germline): LGHNA, YNFKEQ. This CDR3 region has 14 residues. CDR3 in DNA: TGTGCCAGCAGCCTTCGACAGGAGAATGAAAAACTGTTTTTT. Translated: CASSLRQENEKLFF.

The sample holds many counts of this clonotype. The rearrangement links TRBV6-5 to TRBJ2-1, with D perhaps TRBD2 (6 bases). The germline CDR1 and CDR2 sequences are MNHEY and SVGAGI. V lost 8 bases and J lost 0, with 14 bases in between. The CDR3 is made up of 15 amino acids. The DNA for the CDR3 is TGTGCCAGCCGGTGGAGAGCGGGCTCCTACAATGAGCAGTTCTTC. It translates to CASRWRAGSYNEQFF.

This clonotype was seen more than once but under ten times. The chain employs TRBV5-1 and TRBJ1-2; D ambiguous. Germline assignment: CDR1 SGHRS and CDR2 YFSETQ. This CDR3 region has 15 residues. V gave up 0 bases and J gave up 4 bases, with 13 bases separating them. The CDR3 DNA reads as TGCGCCAGCAGCTTGGTCACGACCACCGGCTATGGCTACACCTTC. Amino acid sequence: CASSLVTTTGYGYTF.

The rearrangement joins TRBV12-3 or TRBV12-4 to TRBJ2-7; 7 positions agree with TRBD1. The junction had 6 bases not matched to a gene; V was cut back by 7 bases and J by 3 bases. The CDR3 is 13 amino acids. CDR3 DNA sequence: TGTGCCAGCACCAACGACAGGGACTACGAGCAGTACTTC. Its protein product is CASTNDRDYEQYF.

The chain combines TRBV7-2 with TRBJ2-3; no firm D call. CDR3 length: 14 amino acids. The germline CDR1 and CDR2 sequences are SGHTA and FQGNSA. The V gene lost 1 base and the J gene lost 2 bases, with 7 bases spanning the gap. The chain's CDR3 is CASSLVGPTDTQYF. The DNA for the CDR3 is TGTGCCAGCAGCTTAGTAGGCCCCACAGATACGCAGTATTTT.

This clonotype showed up just a few times. The chain uses TRBV24-1 and TRBJ2-5; perhaps TRBD2 as D (5 bases). Between the trimmed V and J ends, which lost 0 bases and 3 bases, there was a span of 13 bases. The CDR3 covers 16 residues. CDR1 is KGHDR, CDR2 SFDVKD, per germline. The chain's CDR3 is CATSDLVFGGEETQYF. The CDR3 region has the DNA TGTGCCACCAGTGATTTGGTGTTTGGAGGAGAAGAGACCCAGTACTTC.

This CDR3 is CASSLQSGAGALNEQFF. CDR3 DNA: TGTGCCAGCAGCTTACAGTCTGGGGCGGGGGCGCTTAATGAGCAGTTCTTC. This chain connects TRBV7-2 to TRBJ2-1; D is possibly TRBD2 (7 bases). This CDR3 has 17 amino acids. Trimming took off 2 bases at V and 7 bases at J, with 21 bases between the two ends. CDR1 is SGHTA, CDR2 FQGNSA, per germline. The full variable domain, rest sourced from reference TRBV7-2 and TRBJ2-1, is GAGVSQSPSNKVTEKGKDVELRCDPISGHTALYWYRQSLGQGLEFLIYFQGNSAPDKSGLPSDRFSAERTGGSVSTLTIQRTQQEDSAVYLCASSLQSGAGALNEQFFGPGTRLTVL.

This clonotype was detected only once. The chain recombines TRBV11-2 with TRBJ2-7; D not certain. CDR1 is SGHAT and CDR2 is FQNNGV in the germline V gene. This CDR3 is built from 14 residues. V lost 1 base and J 1 base, leaving 8 bases between the germline ends. In DNA form, the CDR3 reads TGTGCCAGCAGCTTAGTTAAGTGTTCCTACGAGCAGTACTTC. Amino acids: CASSLVKCSYEQYF.

The J gene is TRBJ2-5, the V gene TRBV7-8; 9 bases align to TRBD2. V lost 7 bases and J lost 6; bases outside the gene matches: 15. CDR1 and CDR2 from the germline V gene are SGHVS and FQNEAQ. CDR3 size: 16 residues. For the CDR3, the DNA is TGTGCCAGCATCCGGTCCCGAGCGGGGGGTGGGAAGACCCAGTACTTC. This codes for CASIRSRAGGGKTQYF.

This clonotype was counted between two and nine times. The J gene is TRBJ1-1, the V gene TRBV4-1; the match to TRBD1 covers 8 bases. This CDR3 is 13 amino acids long. V dropped 2 bases and J dropped 8; count of bases not matched to a gene: 4. CDR1 is MGHRA, CDR2 YSYEKL, per germline. In DNA, the CDR3 is TGCGCCAGCAGCCAAACCGACAGGGGAGAAGCTTTCTTT. Translated: CASSQTDRGEAFF.

This clonotype has a single count. The CDR3 spells CASSARDRVYEQYF. Written as DNA, the CDR3 is TGTGCCAGCAGTGCCCGGGACAGGGTCTACGAGCAGTACTTC. The gene calls are TRBV28 and TRBJ2-7; 9 nucleotides agree with TRBD1. Per the germline V gene, CDR1 is MDHEN and CDR2 is SYDVKM. After removal of 5 bases from V and 3 bases from J, the junction contained 5 bases not matched to a gene. The CDR3 consists of 14 residues.

The rearrangement links TRBV18 to TRBJ2-1; tentative D call: TRBD2 (7 bases). CDR1 is KGHSH and CDR2 is LQKENI in the germline V gene. V was clipped by 3 bases and J by 5 bases, with 14 bases between them. The CDR3 length is 15 residues. CDR3 nucleotide sequence: TGTGCCAGCTCACCCCGTGAAGGGGGGGACAATGAGCAGTTCTTC. It codes for CASSPREGGDNEQFF.